Presented here are 5 T cell receptor beta chains from one specimen sequenced in a study of blood T cell repertoires in COVID-19 (dated by TCRdb to 2018 to 2021). The method was the immunoSEQ multiplex PCR assay. As stored in TCRdb, this immuneACCESS dataset retains in-frame rearrangements with V and J assigned. A fraction of the clones does not appear; measured against another copy, unresolved V genes explain less than half of the discrepancy, and the remainder lacks a known reason. The table for this sample lists 300,000 to 450,000 clones; 75% to 90% of them were counted only once. The top ten hold about 1% of the sample. Sequenced input: PBMCs or T cells enriched from blood (not recorded which). The receptors derive from a man aged 18 to 35 who had recovered from COVID-19.

The genes are TRBV18 and TRBJ2-4; D possibly corresponds to TRBD2 (7 bases). The germline V gene has CDR1 KGHSH and CDR2 LQKENI. The CDR3 loop spans 15 amino acids. Trimming removed 0 bases from V and 8 bases from J, with 14 bases in between. The CDR3, as DNA: TGTGCCAGCTCACCACCTGAACAAGGGGGGGACATTCAGTACTTC. It translates to CASSPPEQGGDIQYF.

CDR3 bases: TGCGCCAGCAGTGGACAGGGTGGAACCGGGGAGCTGTTTTTT. Encoded protein: CASSGQGGTGELFF. V usage is TRBV10-2 and J usage is TRBJ2-2; 7 bases map to TRBD1. This CDR3 is 14 amino acids long. Germline trimming cut 4 bases from V and 5 bases from J; bases unmatched to any gene: 4. Germline V lookup: CDR1 WSHSY, CDR2 SAAADI.

The chain employs TRBV19 and TRBJ1-3, with D possibly being TRBD1 (6 bases). The CDR3 loop spans 17 amino acids. Germline V gene data show CDR1 as LNHDA and CDR2 as SQIVND (reference sequence). The V gene lost 5 bases and the J gene lost 0 bases, with 17 bases spanning the gap. The CDR3 DNA follows: TGTGCCAGTAGTTCATGGGCCAGGGGTTCCTCTGGAAACACCATATATTTT. It is translated as CASSSWARGSSGNTIYF.

This clone came up once. V gene TRBV10-3 combines with J gene TRBJ2-5; D is possibly TRBD2 (5 bases). CDR1 and CDR2 (germline): ENHRY, SYGVKD. Trimming removed 10 bases at V and 2 bases at J, with 14 bases between. This CDR3 spans 13 amino acids. The CDR3 loop reads CATLSGEQETQYF. CDR3 nucleotides: TGTGCCACCCTATCCGGGGAACAAGAGACCCAGTACTTC.

The V and J genes are TRBV2 and TRBJ1-2, with D maybe TRBD1 (6 bases). Germline V gene sequence: CDR1 SNHLY, CDR2 FYNNEI. The V end was cut by 5 bases, the J end by 2 bases, with 12 bases between. The CDR3 consists of 14 residues. In nucleotides, the CDR3 is TGTGCCAGCAGTCCCGGACAGTTCAACTATGGCTACACCTTC. It specifies CASSPGQFNYGYTF.